This T cell receptor beta chain was retrieved from a study of blood T cell repertoires in COVID-19. Study overall: Sites across the United States, Italy and Spain contributed samples from acute and convalescent COVID-19. T cells, B-cell-depleted T cells, or PBMCs supplied cDNA or gDNA.

Methods used by the authors: It was from reference gene primer amplification that nucleated cell counts were estimated. Profiled with immunoSEQ multiplex PCR; TCRdb holds only in-frame clones, not every one. V, J and clone size were drawn from that table, and D and trimming were deduced from the DNA. The data show 90,000 to 130,000 clones, with more than 65% seen just once and approximately 3.9% held by the top ten. Sequencing used peripheral blood. This receptor was taken from a woman older than 75 with acute or convalescent COVID-19.

The DNA of the CDR3 is TGTGCCAGCAGCGTAGGCGGGCGGTCCGGGGAGCTGTTTTTT. It yields the protein CASSVGGRSGELFF. The rearrangement uses TRBV9 and TRBJ2-2, with D possibly TRBD2 on 5 matching bases. From germline, CDR1 is SGDLS and CDR2 YYNGEE. The CDR3 has 14 residues. V shed 0 bases and J shed 6 bases, with 9 bases lying between them.